This entry lists 25 T cell receptor beta chains sequenced from one sample in a study of regulatory T cells in long-lasting Graves disease. The time point: persistent/refractory GD, antithyroid drugs over 5 years with positive TRAb. There was RNA extracted from PBMCs, and the TCR library was made from it. Arm-PCR with iRepertoire HTBI primers amplified the CDR3 regions for these TCR beta libraries. TCRdb independently ran MiXCR on the multiplex PCR reads; one entry per CDR3 protein. The sample has about 660,000 distinct CDR3 sequences, around 30% seen once. Sequences were derived from peripheral blood mononuclear cells (PBMCs), sampled when the disease was refractory, from a patient treated with antithyroid drugs. The receptors derive from a female donor with Graves disease.

Only a few counts were recorded for this clonotype. The chain has TRBV2 and TRBJ2-2, with D possibly TRBD2 on 5 matching bases. The CDR3 is 17 amino acids. The V gene's germline CDR1 is SNHLY and CDR2 FYNNEI. V was cut by 6 bases and J by 1 base, with 18 bases left in between. The CDR3 is CASSPPRAGRNTGELFF. In nucleotides, the CDR3 is TGTGCCAGCAGCCCCCCCCGGGCGGGCCGGAACACCGGGGAGCTGTTTTTT.

The gene calls are TRBV4-2 and TRBJ2-5; 12 nucleotides align to TRBD2. The length of the CDR3 is 16 residues. V was pared by 4 bases and J by 4 bases, with 7 bases of the junction left unmatched. Germline V lookup: CDR1 LGHNA, CDR2 YNFKEQ. CDR3 nucleotide sequence: TGTGCCAGCAGCCCGTTGACTAGCGGGAGCGGAGAGACCCAGTACTTC. Encoded protein: CASSPLTSGSGETQYF.

This clonotype was counted between two and nine times. The chain couples TRBV30 to TRBJ1-4; a weak D match, TRBD1 (5 bases). CDR1 and CDR2 (germline): GTSNPN, SVGIG (reference sequence). V was pared by 4 bases and J by 8 bases, with 20 bases between. This CDR3 is 15 amino acids long. In DNA form, the CDR3 reads TGTGCCTGGACCAAGTTTGGGACCGAGCAGGAAAAACTGTTTTTT. Protein sequence: CAWTKFGTEQEKLFF.

The chain uses TRBV27 and TRBJ1-3, with unresolved D. CDR3 length equals 13 residues. From germline, CDR1 is MNHEY and CDR2 SMNVEV (reference sequence). With 3 bases removed from V and 1 base from J, the gap between germline ends came to 4 bases. The CDR3 region is CASSFASGNTIYF. The CDR3 nucleotides read TGTGCCAGCAGTTTCGCATCTGGAAACACCATATATTTT.

The sample holds a few counts of this clonotype. The junction and the germline gene differ at one end; a read error may be behind it. This chain uses TRBV20-1 with TRBJ1-5; D might be TRBD1 (5 bases). CDR1 is DFQATT, CDR2 SNEGSKA, per germline (reference sequence). The CDR3 loop spans 14 amino acids. CDR3 protein: CSARGQGSTQPQHF. For the CDR3, the DNA is TGCAGTGCCAGAGGTCAGGGATCAACTCAGCCCCAGCATTTT.

This rearrangement joins TRBV27 to TRBJ2-7; 13 positions agree with TRBD2. After removal of 7 bases from V and 2 bases from J, the junction contained 11 bases not matched to a gene. From germline, CDR1 is MNHEY and CDR2 SMNVEV (reference sequence). The CDR3 length is 17 residues. The CDR3 reads CASTPLGLAGNAYEQYF. CDR3 sequence (DNA): TGTGCCAGCACCCCCTTGGGACTAGCGGGGAACGCCTACGAGCAGTACTTC.

This clonotype was recorded a few times. The gene calls are TRBV9 and TRBJ2-2, with TRBD2 matching 7 bases. Germline V gene sequence: CDR1 SGDLS, CDR2 YYNGEE. V gave up 4 bases and J gave up 3 bases; unmatched junction bases: 9. The CDR3 runs 16 residues. CDR3 residues: CASSPMRGGDTGELFF. For the CDR3, the DNA is TGTGCCAGCAGCCCTATGAGGGGAGGGGACACCGGGGAGCTGTTTTTT.

The CDR3 is CASSQDPSGINEQYF. CDR3 nucleotides: TGCGCCAGCAGCCAAGATCCTAGCGGGATAAACGAGCAGTACTTC. This chain joins TRBV4-1 and TRBJ2-7; 9 bases map to TRBD2. V lost 0 bases to trimming and J lost 5 bases; unmatched junction nucleotides: 5. Germline V gene sequence: CDR1 MGHRA, CDR2 YSYEKL. CDR3 length: 15 amino acids.

The chain employs TRBV28 and TRBJ1-4, with 7 bases lining up with TRBD1. The trim removed 7 bases at V and 7 bases at J, leaving 12 bases unmatched. The CDR3 runs 15 residues. Germline assignment: CDR1 MDHEN and CDR2 SYDVKM. DNA for the CDR3: TGTGCCAGCATGCCCACAGGGGCCCGGGGTGAAAAACTGTTTTTT. As protein: CASMPTGARGEKLFF.

The rearrangement uses TRBV12-3 or TRBV12-4 and TRBJ1-1; D ambiguous. The CDR3 sequence is 18 residues long. Trimming took off 5 bases at V and 0 bases at J, with 22 bases between the two ends. The CDR3 DNA reads as TGTGCCAGCAGTACCCCCCCCCCAGATCGGAAAGTGAACACTGAAGCTTTCTTT. It codes for CASSTPPPDRKVNTEAFF.

This clonotype was counted a few times. In DNA, the CDR3 is TGTGCCAGCAGTTTAGTCGTCTCATTGGCAGGGGAGGTAAACTATGGCTACACCTTC. The encoded protein is CASSLVVSLAGEVNYGYTF. The genes are TRBV12-3 or TRBV12-4 and TRBJ1-2; TRBD1 is a possible D gene (6 bases). The CDR3 loop spans 19 amino acids. The ends were cut back, 1 base at V and 2 bases at J, with 23 bases in the middle.

With regard to this clonotype: A read error is likely here: a far larger clone is one base away. CDR3 region: CASSLQGRATYEQCF. For the CDR3, the DNA is TGTGCCAGCAGTTTGCAGGGGAGGGCCACCTACGAGCAGTGCTTC. The chain carries TRBV12-3 or TRBV12-4 and TRBJ2-7, with a weak D call TRBD2 (7 bases). The CDR3 extends over 15 amino acids.

This clonotype was detected ten times or more. The chain is built from TRBV12-3 or TRBV12-4 and TRBJ1-6; D call uncertain. The CDR3 extends over 14 amino acids. Trimming cost V 3 bases and J 7 bases, with 10 bases left between them. The CDR3 sequence is CASSFVQANSPLHF. The CDR3 coding sequence is TGTGCCAGCAGTTTCGTGCAGGCAAATTCACCCCTCCACTTT.

This clonotype was recorded a few times. The chain couples TRBV3-1 to TRBJ1-1; D perhaps matches TRBD1 (5 bases). Germline V gene sequence: CDR1 LGHDT, CDR2 YNNKEL (reference sequence). The CDR3 has 14 amino acids. The V end lost 0 bases, the J end lost 4 bases, and 9 bases lay between the germline ends. This chain's CDR3 is CASSQERDGTEAFF. Here the CDR3 DNA reads TGTGCCAGCAGCCAAGAACGGGACGGCACTGAAGCTTTCTTT.

This chain links TRBV30 with TRBJ1-1; D is possibly TRBD1 (5 bases). The CDR3 is 13 amino acids. Between the trimmed V and J ends, which lost 1 base and 5 bases, there was a span of 11 bases. Looked up from germline, CDR1 is GTSNPN and CDR2 is SVGIG (reference sequence). The CDR3 protein is CAWSAWGGTEAFF. The CDR3 coding sequence is TGTGCCTGGAGTGCCTGGGGGGGAACTGAAGCTTTCTTT.

This clonotype has a handful of counts. This chain uses TRBV6-2 or TRBV6-3 with TRBJ1-2; D remains ambiguous. The V and J ends lost 5 bases and 2 bases respectively, with 12 bases between them. This CDR3 is built from 14 residues. Germline V gene data show CDR1 as MNHEY and CDR2 as SVGEGT. The CDR3 DNA sequence: TGTGCCAGCAGTGAAATCATCGACAACTATGGCTACACCTTC. Translating gives CASSEIIDNYGYTF.

This clonotype was observed a handful of times. This chain connects TRBV28 to TRBJ1-2; 7 nucleotides line up with TRBD1. Germline trimming cut 8 bases from V and 8 bases from J; bases unmatched to any gene: 14. The CDR3 has 14 residues. Per the germline V gene, CDR1 is MDHEN and CDR2 is SYDVKM. The CDR3 sequence: CASGLEQGLNGYTF. CDR3 DNA sequence: TGTGCCAGCGGTCTGGAACAGGGGTTAAACGGCTACACCTTC.

This clonotype was picked up many times. V gene TRBV7-9 combines with J gene TRBJ1-5, with TRBD1 as a possible D gene (5 bases). The CDR3 totals 15 residues. With 0 bases removed from V and 2 bases from J, the gap between germline ends came to 8 bases. Germline loops: CDR1 SEHNR, CDR2 FQNEAQ (reference sequence). The CDR3 spells CASSLAGVGNQPQHF. CDR3 sequence (DNA): TGTGCCAGCAGCTTAGCAGGGGTTGGCAATCAGCCCCAGCATTTT.

This chain uses TRBV20-1 with TRBJ1-6, with a weak D call TRBD1 (6 bases). The germline CDR1 and CDR2 sequences are DFQATT and SNEGSKA (reference sequence). The CDR3 runs to 14 residues. The V and J ends lost 0 bases and 7 bases respectively, with 10 bases between them. CDR3 sequence: CSAREVDRNSPLHF. The CDR3 DNA follows: TGCAGTGCTAGAGAAGTGGACAGAAATTCACCCCTCCACTTT.

This clonotype has a handful of counts. The chain has TRBV5-1 and TRBJ1-5; tentative D call: TRBD1 (6 bases). Trimming took off 1 base at V and 5 bases at J, with 10 bases between the two ends. There are 14 residues in the CDR3. Per the germline V gene, CDR1 is SGHRS and CDR2 is YFSETQ. The CDR3 sequence: CASSLSGDDQPQHF. As DNA, the CDR3 is TGCGCCAGCAGCTTGTCAGGGGATGATCAGCCCCAGCATTTT.

The table lists this clonotype with a count of one. V and J are TRBV30 and TRBJ1-5; D unclear. The germline CDR1 and CDR2 sequences are GTSNPN and SVGIG (reference sequence). Trimming took off 4 bases at V and 1 base at J, with 8 bases between the two ends. The CDR3 runs to 13 residues. CDR3 loop: CAWTPGSNQPQHF. The DNA for the CDR3 is TGTGCCTGGACCCCGGGGAGCAATCAGCCCCAGCATTTT.

This sequence joins TRBV2 and TRBJ2-7; 10 positions match TRBD2. The germline V gene encodes CDR1 SNHLY and CDR2 FYNNEI. V lost 7 bases and J lost 7; bases outside the gene matches: 7. The CDR3 spans 13 residues. CDR3 region: CASKGTSEREQYF. CDR3 bases: TGTGCCAGCAAAGGGACTAGCGAAAGGGAGCAGTACTTC.

The gene calls are TRBV19 and TRBJ1-5; 8 nucleotides agree with TRBD1. The V and J ends lost 3 bases and 4 bases, in that order; junction bases with no gene match: 8. The V gene's germline CDR1 is LNHDA and CDR2 SQIVND (reference sequence). The CDR3 contains 16 residues. CDR3 sequence reads: CASSIQGARGNQPQHF. DNA of the CDR3: TGTGCCAGTAGTATCCAGGGGGCTCGGGGGAATCAGCCCCAGCATTTT.

This clonotype was counted a single time. A much bigger clone sits one base away, suggesting this may be a read error. The V gene is TRBV11-3, the J gene TRBJ2-5; maybe TRBD2 (6 bases). The CDR3 has 13 residues. Germline V gene sequence: CDR1 SGHNT, CDR2 YENEEA. The CDR3 reads CASSPAGRETRYF. As DNA, the CDR3 is TGTGCCAGCAGCCCGGCGGGGCGAGAGACCCGGTACTTC.

The rearrangement joins TRBV5-1 to TRBJ2-7, with 7 bases fitting TRBD1. V lost 3 bases and J lost 2; bases outside the gene matches: 11. This CDR3 comprises 16 residues. CDR1 and CDR2 from the germline V gene are SGHRS and YFSETQ. CDR3 sequence: CASSSARTGSTYEQYF. As DNA, the CDR3 is TGCGCCAGCAGCTCCGCCCGGACAGGTTCGACCTACGAGCAGTACTTC.